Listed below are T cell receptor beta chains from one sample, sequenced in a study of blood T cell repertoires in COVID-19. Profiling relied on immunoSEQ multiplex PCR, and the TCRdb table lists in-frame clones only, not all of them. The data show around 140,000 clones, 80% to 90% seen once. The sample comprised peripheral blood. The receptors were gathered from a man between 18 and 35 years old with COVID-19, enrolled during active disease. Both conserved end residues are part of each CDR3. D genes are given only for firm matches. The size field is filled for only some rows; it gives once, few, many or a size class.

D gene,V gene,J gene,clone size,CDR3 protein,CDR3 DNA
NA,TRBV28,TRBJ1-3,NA,CASSPPGGERSGNTIYF,TGTGCCAGCAGTCCCCCTGGGGGGGAGCGGTCTGGAAACACCATATATTTT
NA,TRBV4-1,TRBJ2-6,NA,CASSQDVRGTGANVLTF,TGCGCCAGCAGCCAAGATGTCAGGGGAACTGGGGCCAACGTCCTGACTTTC
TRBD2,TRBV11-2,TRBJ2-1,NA,CASSLDRLAGSYNEQFF,TGTGCCAGCAGCTTAGATCGGCTAGCGGGATCTTACAATGAGCAGTTCTTC
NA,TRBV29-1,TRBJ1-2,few,CSVEDSTREANYGYTF,TGCAGCGTTGAAGATAGCACCAGGGAAGCTAACTATGGCTACACCTTC
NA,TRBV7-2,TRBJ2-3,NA,CASSLYGELTDTQYF,TGTGCCAGCAGCTTATACGGGGAGCTCACAGATACGCAGTATTTT
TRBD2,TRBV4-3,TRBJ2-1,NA,CASSLASGSVSEQFF,TGCGCCAGCAGCCTCGCTAGCGGGAGTGTTAGTGAGCAGTTCTTC
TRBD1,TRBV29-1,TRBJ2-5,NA,CSVVSEDRGLGTQYF,TGCAGCGTTGTTAGTGAGGACAGGGGGCTGGGGACCCAGTACTTC
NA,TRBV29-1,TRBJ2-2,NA,CSVNFVDTGELFF,TGCAGCGTGAACTTCGTCGACACCGGGGAGCTGTTTTTT
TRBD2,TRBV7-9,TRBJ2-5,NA,CASTGGAETQYF,TGTGCCAGCACCGGGGGGGCAGAGACCCAGTACTTC
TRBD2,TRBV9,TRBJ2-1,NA,CASSAIAGASWYEQFF,TGTGCCAGCAGCGCAATAGCGGGAGCCTCCTGGTATGAGCAGTTCTTC
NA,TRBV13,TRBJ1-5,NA,CASSLGAQPQHF,TGTGCCAGCAGCCTAGGGGCTCAGCCCCAGCATTTT
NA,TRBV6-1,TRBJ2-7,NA,CASSPRQSGSYEQYF,TGTGCCAGCAGTCCACGACAGTCCGGGTCCTACGAGCAGTACTTC
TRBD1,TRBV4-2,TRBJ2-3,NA,CASSPGQGGGDTQYF,TGTGCCAGCAGTCCGGGACAGGGGGGGGGAGATACGCAGTATTTT
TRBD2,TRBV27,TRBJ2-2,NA,CASSLGTSGNTGELFF,TGTGCCAGCAGTCTTGGGACTAGCGGGAACACCGGGGAGCTGTTTTTT
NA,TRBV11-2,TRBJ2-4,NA,CASSLEVSGVAKNIQYF,TGTGCCAGCAGCTTAGAAGTCTCGGGAGTAGCCAAAAACATTCAGTACTTC